The 20 T cell receptor beta chains listed next were all sequenced from one sample in a study of cytomegalovirus exposure and HLA in healthy donors. Both 60 Vbeta primers and 13 Jbeta primers went into the PCR. Clones were sequenced by immunoSEQ multiplex PCR, and TCRdb holds only the in-frame ones, with some missing. The data show about 130,000 clones, roughly 70% seen once. Sequencing was carried out using PBMCs. The receptors come from a man aged 18 to 29 in good health and CMV-seropositive.

J is TRBJ1-2 and V is TRBV29-1, with 7 positions matching TRBD1. The germline V gene has CDR1 SQVTM and CDR2 ANQGSEA. This CDR3 spans 13 amino acids. J was trimmed by 9 bases and V by 6 bases; bases with no gene match: 13. The CDR3 region is CSVAGTVGVRYTF. The CDR3 DNA reads as TGCAGCGTAGCCGGGACAGTGGGAGTACGCTACACCTTC. Filled out from reference TRBV29-1 and TRBJ1-2, the complete variable domain reads SAVISQKPSRDICQRGTSLTIQCQVDSQVTMMFWYRQQPGQSLTLIATANQGSEATYESGFVIDKFPISRPNLTFSTLTVSNMSPEDSSIYLCSVAGTVGVRYTFGSGTRLTVV.

The chain's CDR3 is CASSLGDRPEQYF. DNA for the CDR3: TGTGCCAGCTCACTAGGGGACAGGCCCGAGCAGTACTTC. This chain links TRBV18 with TRBJ2-7, with 8 bases lining up with TRBD1. Germline loops: CDR1 KGHSH, CDR2 LQKENI. Unmatched junction bases numbered 5, after V lost 4 bases and J lost 6 bases. The CDR3 contains 13 residues.

The chain is built from TRBV5-1 and TRBJ1-6, with 10 bases fitting TRBD1. The CDR3 has 15 residues. The V and J ends lost 4 bases and 8 bases, in that order; junction bases with no gene match: 6. In germline, CDR1 is SGHRS, CDR2 YFSETQ. This CDR3 reads CASSRGTGVDSPLHF. The CDR3 DNA reads TGCGCCAGCAGCCGGGGGACAGGGGTTGATTCACCCCTCCACTTT.

The chain links TRBV5-4 to TRBJ1-2; the match to TRBD1 covers 8 bases. The CDR3 sequence is 16 residues long. The ends lost 5 bases at V and 0 bases at J; junction bases unmatched: 9. Germline CDR1 is SGHNT and CDR2 is YYREEE (reference sequence). The CDR3 DNA reads TGTGCCAGCAGATCCGGGACAGGCTCCCCTAACTATGGCTACACCTTC. It encodes CASRSGTGSPNYGYTF.

The chain joins TRBV28 to TRBJ2-3; D may be TRBD1 (7 bases). Deletions cut 5 bases from V and 0 bases from J, with 15 bases between. From germline, CDR1 is MDHEN and CDR2 SYDVKM. The CDR3 consists of 16 residues. This CDR3 reads CASSATGRTSTDTQYF. CDR3 in DNA: TGTGCCAGCAGTGCGACAGGGAGGACTAGCACAGATACGCAGTATTTT.

This chain uses TRBV29-1 with TRBJ2-7, with 10 positions matching TRBD1. Germline loops: CDR1 SQVTM, CDR2 ANQGSEA. After removal of 7 bases from V and 2 bases from J, the junction contained 2 bases not matched to a gene. CDR3 length: 12 residues. The DNA of the CDR3 is TGCAGCGGGACAGGGGGGACCTACGAGCAGTACTTC. This sequence encodes CSGTGGTYEQYF.

The chain combines TRBV18 with TRBJ2-5, with D possibly being TRBD2 (5 bases). Germline-derived CDR1 and CDR2 are KGHSH and LQKENI. The CDR3 totals 12 residues. Trimming removed 3 bases at V and 7 bases at J, with 9 bases between. CDR3 protein: CASSPTRGTQYF. The CDR3 DNA reads TGTGCCAGCTCACCGACCCGGGGGACCCAGTACTTC.

The rearrangement joins TRBV28 to TRBJ1-2; D remains ambiguous. Deletions cut 7 bases from V and 2 bases from J, with 8 bases between. The germline V gene has CDR1 MDHEN and CDR2 SYDVKM. The CDR3 is 12 amino acids. CDR3 residues: CASIANNYGYTF. The CDR3 DNA is TGTGCCAGCATAGCAAACAACTATGGCTACACCTTC.

The sample holds one count of this clone. This rearrangement joins TRBV19 to TRBJ1-2, with 7 bases lining up with TRBD1. The CDR3 runs to 13 residues. CDR1 is LNHDA and CDR2 is SQIVND in the germline V gene (reference sequence). Trimming at V came to 7 bases and at J to 6 bases, leaving 8 bases not matched to a gene. CDR3 region: CASNPQGKNGYTF. The CDR3 bases are TGTGCCAGTAATCCACAGGGGAAGAATGGCTACACCTTC.

The rearrangement links TRBV28 to TRBJ1-5, with TRBD1 matching over 7 bases. CDR3 length: 14 amino acids. Germline V gives CDR1 MDHEN, CDR2 SYDVKM. The V gene end was trimmed by 2 bases and the J gene end by 3 bases; junction bases not matched to a gene: 1. The CDR3 loop is CASSLDRVNQPQHF. The DNA of the CDR3 is TGTGCCAGCAGTTTAGACAGGGTCAATCAGCCCCAGCATTTT.

The chain employs TRBV7-9 and TRBJ1-4, with 9 bases lining up with TRBD1. Per the germline V gene, CDR1 is SEHNR and CDR2 is FQNEAQ (reference sequence). J was trimmed by 0 bases and V by 10 bases; bases with no gene match: 6. This CDR3 has 15 amino acids. The CDR3 protein is CATDRGWSTNEKLFF. DNA of the CDR3: TGTGCCACGGACAGGGGATGGTCAACTAATGAAAAACTGTTTTTT.

The J gene is TRBJ1-2, the V gene TRBV4-1; TRBD1 is a possible D gene (5 bases). Trimming took off 0 bases at V and 7 bases at J, with 15 bases between the two ends. The CDR3 spans 15 residues. Germline values: CDR1 MGHRA, CDR2 YSYEKL. The CDR3: CASSQDWAGFTGYTF. The CDR3 nucleotides read TGCGCCAGCAGCCAAGATTGGGCAGGGTTTACTGGCTACACCTTC.

About this clone itself: Relative to the germline gene, one junction end is altered; a read error may explain this. The V call is TRBV7-7, the J call TRBJ2-5; D is possibly TRBD2 (6 bases). Germline V gene sequence: CDR1 SSHAT, CDR2 FNYEAQ (reference sequence). CDR3 length equals 13 residues. This CDR3 reads CASSPGTVETQYF. Here the CDR3 DNA reads TGTGCTAGCAGCCCGGGGACTGTAGAGACCCAGTACTTC. The entire variable domain, with the rest obtained from reference TRBV7-7 and TRBJ2-5, is as follows: GAGVSQSPRYKVTKRGQDVTLRCDPISSHATLYWYQQALGQGPEFLTYFNYEAQPDKSGLPSDRFSAERPEGSISTLTIQRTEQRDSAMYRCASSPGTVETQYFGPGTRLLVL.

The gene calls are TRBV27 and TRBJ1-2; 7 bases map to TRBD1. The CDR3 is 11 amino acids. Germline-derived CDR1 and CDR2 are MNHEY and SMNVEV (reference sequence). V shed 8 bases and J 8 bases; nucleotides not matched to a gene: 5. The CDR3 sequence is CASSRGQGYTF. DNA of the CDR3: TGTGCCAGCTCCCGGGGACAGGGCTACACCTTC.

The chain employs TRBV5-6 and TRBJ2-7; D uncertain. The germline V gene encodes CDR1 SGHDT and CDR2 YYEEEE. V dropped 2 bases and J dropped 3 bases, with 9 bases sitting between them. This CDR3 has 13 residues. CDR3 amino acids: CASSFTGFYEQYF. DNA for the CDR3: TGTGCCAGCAGCTTTACCGGTTTCTACGAGCAGTACTTC.

The chain carries TRBV11-2 and TRBJ2-7; D call uncertain. From germline, CDR1 is SGHAT and CDR2 FQNNGV. CDR3 size: 12 residues. V shed 5 bases and J shed 2 bases, with 7 bases lying between them. In DNA form, the CDR3 reads TGTGCCAGCAGCGCCGCGCCCTACGAGCAGTACTTC. It yields the protein CASSAAPYEQYF. The full variable domain, completed using reference TRBV11-2 and TRBJ2-7, is EAGVAQSPRYKIIEKRQSVAFWCNPISGHATLYWYQQILGQGPKLLIQFQNNGVVDDSQLPKDRFSAERLKGVDSTLKIQPAKLEDSAVYLCASSAAPYEQYFGPGTRLTVT.

Of note for this clone: The junction departs from the called germline gene at one end, perhaps through a read error. The chain combines TRBV6-6 with TRBJ1-1; no reliable D call. The V gene's germline CDR1 is MNHNY and CDR2 SVGAGI (reference sequence). CDR3 length equals 13 residues. CDR3 DNA: TGTGCCAGCAGTTACTATAGTCCTCCTGAAGCTTCCTTT. Translated, it gives CASSYYSPPEASF.

This chain links TRBV6-5 with TRBJ2-7, with 9 nucleotides matching TRBD2. With V trimmed by 7 bases and J by 4 bases, 5 bases remained unmatched. There are 13 residues in the CDR3. From germline, CDR1 is MNHEY and CDR2 SVGAGI. The CDR3 DNA follows: TGTGCCAGCACGGCTAGCGGGAAATACGAGCAGTACTTC. Amino acid sequence: CASTASGKYEQYF.

A few counts support this clone. The chain combines TRBV4-3 with TRBJ1-1; D not resolved. CDR1 is LGHNA and CDR2 is YSLEER in the germline V gene. Trimming shortened V by 0 bases and J by 5 bases, and 13 bases separated the two germline ends. This CDR3 contains 15 residues. The CDR3 region is CASSQDTTGGTEAFF. The DNA of the CDR3 is TGCGCCAGCAGCCAAGATACTACCGGAGGGACTGAAGCTTTCTTT.

The V gene is TRBV5-1, the J gene TRBJ2-7; possibly TRBD1 for D (5 bases). Trimming shortened V by 0 bases and J by 10 bases, and 11 bases separated the two germline ends. CDR3 size: 12 residues. Germline V gene data show CDR1 as SGHRS and CDR2 as YFSETQ. CDR3 amino acids: CASSLDRHRQYF. In DNA form, the CDR3 reads TGCGCCAGCAGCTTGGACAGGCATCGACAGTACTTC.